This TCR beta chain came from a study of human T cells and chemical hapten exposure. Broader study findings: Controls formed significantly fewer large CDR3 similarity clusters than expanded TCRs did.

This clonotype was seen repeatedly, ten times or more. Its specificity is not known. Time point: patch test 2, 6 weeks after DPC sensitization. The treatment is: therapeutic diphenylcyclopropenone sensitization with weekly scalp DPC. Before extraction, the whole blood was not fractionated, and total RNA was taken from it. Per germline, CDR1 MGHDK and CDR2 SYGVNS. V was clipped by 2 bases and J by 9 bases, with 11 bases between them. The CDR3 consists of 12 residues. Unique molecular identifiers were attached to individual cDNA molecules during library preparation. Original handling: Samples had a median of approximately 89,000 TCRs, ranging about 20,000 to 700,000. TCRdb fed the RACE reads into MiXCR, producing one record per CDR3 protein. In this record, the V and J calls reflect TCRdb's handling and not the investigators' own analysis. The sample lists around 82,000 distinct CDR3 sequences, more than 6.5% seen once, with 1.3% in the top ten.

Sequencing used whole blood, obtained in connection with sensitization to the hapten diphenylcyclopropenone (DPC). This sequence was found in a woman aged 25 to 39 with alopecia areata. Some clones in this sample may be carry-over from other donors' samples. The chain combines TRBV25-1 with TRBJ2-7; D is unclear. CDR3 amino acids: CASSETETRQYF. CDR3 in DNA: TGTGCCAGCAGTGAAACCGAGACAAGGCAGTACTTC.